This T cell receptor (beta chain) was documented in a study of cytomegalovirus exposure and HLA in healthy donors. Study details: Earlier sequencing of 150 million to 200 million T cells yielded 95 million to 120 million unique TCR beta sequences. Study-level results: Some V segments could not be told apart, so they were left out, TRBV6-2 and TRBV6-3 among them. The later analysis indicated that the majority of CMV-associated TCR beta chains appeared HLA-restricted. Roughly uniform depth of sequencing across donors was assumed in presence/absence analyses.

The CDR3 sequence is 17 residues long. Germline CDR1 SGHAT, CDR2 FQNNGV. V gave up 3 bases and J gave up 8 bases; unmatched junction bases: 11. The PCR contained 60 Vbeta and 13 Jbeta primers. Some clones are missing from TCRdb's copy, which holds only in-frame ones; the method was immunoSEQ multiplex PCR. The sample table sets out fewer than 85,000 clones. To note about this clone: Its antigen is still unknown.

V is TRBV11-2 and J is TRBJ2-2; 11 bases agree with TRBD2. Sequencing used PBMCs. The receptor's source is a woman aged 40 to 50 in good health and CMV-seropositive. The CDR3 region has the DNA TGTGCCAGCAGCTTGGAACTAGCGGGGGCTCCTAATGGGGAGCTGTTTTTT. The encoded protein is CASSLELAGAPNGELFF.